The 10 T cell receptor beta chains in this list originate from one sample, sequenced in a study of cytomegalovirus exposure and HLA in healthy donors. Clones were sequenced by immunoSEQ multiplex PCR, and TCRdb holds only the in-frame ones, with some missing. The sample lists some 160,000 clones; more than 75% were seen once. The specimen was PBMCs. The receptors shown here come from a man aged 18 to 29 in good health and CMV-seronegative.

The chain's CDR3 is CASSGDRVFGANVLTF. CDR3 nucleotide sequence: TGTGCCAGCAGTGGGGACAGGGTTTTTGGGGCCAACGTCCTGACTTTC. V and J are TRBV6-1 and TRBJ2-6, with 9 bases identical to TRBD1. CDR1 is MNHNS, CDR2 SASEGT, per germline. Germline trimming cut 4 bases from V and 3 bases from J; bases unmatched to any gene: 4. The CDR3 is made up of 16 amino acids.

This clone was seen a handful of times. The chain couples TRBV7-9 to TRBJ1-6; D is perhaps TRBD1 (6 bases). Per germline, CDR1 SEHNR and CDR2 FQNEAQ (reference sequence). This CDR3 has 13 amino acids. The V end lost 5 bases, the J end lost 10 bases, and 12 bases lay between the germline ends. The CDR3, as DNA: TGTGCCAGCAGCGTACAGGGAAGCTCACCCCTCCACTTT. Its translation: CASSVQGSSPLHF.

The rearrangement uses TRBV29-1 and TRBJ2-3, with D unclear. The germline V gene encodes CDR1 SQVTM and CDR2 ANQGSEA. The V and J ends lost 2 bases and 3 bases respectively, with 6 bases between them. This CDR3 has 12 amino acids. The CDR3 here is CSVEIGTDTQYF. CDR3 coding DNA: TGCAGCGTTGAAATCGGGACAGATACGCAGTATTTT.

In this sample, this clone turned up once. V gene TRBV7-9 combines with J gene TRBJ2-7; tentatively, D is TRBD2 (5 bases). This CDR3 has 15 amino acids. Trimming removed 5 bases from V and 2 bases from J, with 16 bases in between. Germline values: CDR1 SEHNR, CDR2 FQNEAQ (reference sequence). The CDR3 here is CASSPWGALTYEQYF. The CDR3 coding sequence is TGTGCCAGCAGCCCGTGGGGAGCCCTCACCTACGAGCAGTACTTC.

V gene TRBV10-3 combines with J gene TRBJ2-7; 7 nucleotides align to TRBD2. In germline, CDR1 is ENHRY, CDR2 SYGVKD. V shed 10 bases, J shed 4 bases, and the junction held 13 bases outside the gene matches. The CDR3 runs to 14 residues. The CDR3, as DNA: TGTGCCACCGAGGACGCCCCCGGGGGGTACGAGCAGTACTTC. This translates into CATEDAPGGYEQYF.

The chain uses TRBV7-6 and TRBJ2-2; 9 bases line up with TRBD2. Germline loops: CDR1 SGHVS, CDR2 FNYEAQ. The CDR3 runs 15 residues. The V segment lost 1 base and the J segment 4 bases; nucleotides outside the gene matches: 1. The CDR3 here is CASSLGLAATGELFF. CDR3 nucleotide sequence: TGTGCCAGCAGCTTAGGACTAGCGGCCACCGGGGAGCTGTTTTTT.

J is TRBJ1-2 and V is TRBV6-5; 9 bases map to TRBD1. CDR1 is MNHEY, CDR2 SVGAGI, per germline. The CDR3 contains 13 residues. V lost 5 bases to trimming and J lost 6 bases; unmatched junction nucleotides: 4. The CDR3 protein is CASSRQGEDGYTF. CDR3 sequence (DNA): TGTGCCAGCAGTCGACAGGGGGAGGATGGCTACACCTTC.

The chain links TRBV27 to TRBJ1-6, with 8 bases that match TRBD1. The CDR3 is made up of 16 amino acids. With V trimmed by 7 bases and J by 8 bases, 13 bases remained unmatched. The germline V gene has CDR1 MNHEY and CDR2 SMNVEV (reference sequence). CDR3 region: CASTFGRDRSYSPLHF. The CDR3 DNA reads as TGTGCCAGCACTTTCGGAAGGGACAGGTCGTATTCACCCCTCCACTTT.

The V gene is TRBV7-6, the J gene TRBJ2-7, with TRBD2 matching over 14 bases. V lost 3 bases, J lost 2 bases, and 9 bases stayed unmatched. The CDR3 loop spans 18 amino acids. Germline V gives CDR1 SGHVS, CDR2 FNYEAQ. CDR3 coding DNA: TGTGCCAGCAGCTTGGCCGGGACTAGCGGGAGAGGGGCCTACGAGCAGTACTTC. It codes for CASSLAGTSGRGAYEQYF.

The V and J genes are TRBV28 and TRBJ2-6, with D uncertain. Germline V gives CDR1 MDHEN, CDR2 SYDVKM. The CDR3 extends over 13 amino acids. V was trimmed by 7 bases and J by 4 bases, leaving 8 bases between them. CDR3 residues: CASTGSGANVLTF. DNA for the CDR3: TGTGCCAGCACGGGTTCAGGGGCCAACGTCCTGACTTTC.